These 32 T cell receptor beta chains were all obtained from the same sample, sequenced in a study of CD8+ T cells in alopecia areata. Sorting of pooled cutaneous lymph node cells was based on CD4, CD8alpha, NKG2D, NKG2ACE and other markers. As the sequencing template, cDNA was produced by extracting RNA and reverse transcribing it. The repertoire was sequenced with immunoSEQ multiplex PCR; TCRdb's copy has only in-frame clones and lacks some. Sampling found 250,000 or so clones, none seen once. The sequenced sample was CD4+ T cells sorted from a lymph node. Receptors were obtained from a C3H/HeJ mouse with alopecia areata. For this mouse line, the MHC haplotype is H2-k.

There are a few counts of this clone. Gene and germline names: mouse. The sequenced fragment ends 4 residues before the CDR3 boundary, so the rest is inferred from the germline J gene. The chain employs TRBV31 and TRBJ2-2; 12 bases map to TRBD2. The ends lost 0 bases at V and 4 bases at J; junction bases unmatched: 3. Germline CDR1 reads GKSSPN; CDR2 reads SITVG. The CDR3 covers 16 residues. The CDR3 protein is CAWSLTGGAGTGQLYF. Incomplete CDR3 DNA: TGTGCCTGGAGTCTGACTGGGGGGGCAGGCACCGGG.

The sample holds a few counts of this clone. Mouse gene names apply. The CDR3 goes on 4 residues after the read ends, and that part is filled in from the germline J gene. The V gene is TRBV13-2, the J gene TRBJ1-1, with 9 bases aligning to TRBD1. CDR1 is NNHNN and CDR2 is SYGAGS in the germline V gene (reference sequence). CDR3 length equals 12 residues. The CDR3 protein is CASGLGQGEVFF. CDR3 DNA, as far as it was read: TGTGCCAGCGGTCTGGGACAGGGA.

As concerns this clone: Mouse gene names apply. From the germline J gene comes the end of the CDR3, since the read stops 4 residues before it. The chain carries TRBV5 and TRBJ2-3; D unresolved. V lost 0 bases and J 0 bases, leaving 7 bases between the germline ends. Germline V lookup: CDR1 LGHNA, CDR2 YNLKQL (reference sequence). CDR3 length equals 15 residues. The chain's CDR3 is CASSQDHNSAETLYF. The DNA read from the CDR3 is TGTGCCAGCAGCCAAGATCACAATAGTGCAGAA.

This clone occurred a few times. Germline and genes here are mouse. The read comes to an end 4 residues before the CDR3 does, leaving the germline J gene to fill in the end. This specimen includes other DNA sequences encoding the same CDR3. The rearrangement links TRBV1 to TRBJ2-1; D unresolved. CDR1 is NSQYPW and CDR2 is LRSPGD in the germline V gene (reference sequence). The CDR3 runs 13 residues. V was pared by 0 bases and J by 4 bases, with 4 bases between. The CDR3 is CTCSAEQYAEQFF. CDR3 bases read: TGCACCTGCAGTGCAGAACAGTATGCT.

The table lists this clone with a few counts. The genes are named according to mouse. The CDR3 end falls 4 residues outside the read, so it is completed with the germline J gene. This chain connects TRBV13-1 to TRBJ2-1, with 8 bases lining up with TRBD2. The CDR3 runs to 16 residues. V lost 3 bases to trimming and J lost 0 bases; unmatched junction nucleotides: 5. Germline V gene sequence: CDR1 NSHNY, CDR2 SYGAGN. CDR3 residues: CASSVSLGGNYAEQFF. CDR3 bases read: TGTGCCAGCAGTGTCTCGCTGGGGGGTAACTATGCT.

This clone was recorded a few times. Gene and germline names: mouse. The read terminates 3 residues before the CDR3 end, so the remaining end is supplied by the germline J gene. The sample has other DNA sequences that encode this CDR3 too. The V gene is TRBV1, the J gene TRBJ1-6, with 10 bases that match TRBD1. TRBJ1-6 is an ORF, with its function uncertain. Trimming cost V 4 bases and J 7 bases; bases outside gene matches: 1. CDR3 size: 14 residues. CDR1 is NSQYPW and CDR2 is LRSPGD in the germline V gene (reference sequence). Here the CDR3 reads CTCSGDRGNSPLYF. Partial CDR3 DNA: TGCACCTGCAGTGGGGACAGGGGAAATTCGCCC.

Details on this clone: The listed genes are named as in mouse. The sequence runs out 3 residues before the end of the CDR3; the remainder is reconstructed from the germline J gene. V gene TRBV31 combines with J gene TRBJ1-6, with TRBD1 matching over 7 bases. Being an ORF, TRBJ1-6 has a function that is uncertain. This CDR3 has 15 amino acids. With V trimmed by 0 bases and J by 4 bases, 3 bases remained unmatched. Per germline, CDR1 GKSSPN and CDR2 SITVG. The DNA read from the CDR3 is TGTGCCTGGAGTCTACCCAGGGGGTATAATTCGCCC. As protein: CAWSLPRGYNSP. The CDR3 as a whole reads CAWSLPRGYNSPLYF.

This clone was counted only a few times. A much larger clonotype is one base distant, so this may be a read error. Mouse gene names apply. The read terminates 4 residues ahead of where the CDR3 ends, so the germline J gene completes it. The rearrangement links TRBV19 to TRBJ2-3; D is ambiguous. The CDR3 extends over 13 amino acids. The ends were cut back, 4 bases at V and 0 bases at J, with 6 bases in the middle. The germline V gene has CDR1 FNHDT and CDR2 SITEND (reference sequence). The covered CDR3 bases are TGTGCCAGCAGTCAAACTAGTGCAGAA. Translation gives CASSQTSAE. The CDR3 as a whole reads CASSQTSAETLYF.

At least ten counts were recorded for this clone. Any gene name here is a mouse gene name. The sequenced fragment ends 4 residues before the CDR3 boundary, so the rest is inferred from the germline J gene. V usage is TRBV14 and J usage is TRBJ2-2; unclear D gene. Germline CDR1 is SGHDT and CDR2 is FRDEAV. Trimming pared 2 bases from V and 0 bases from J, leaving 5 bases between. The CDR3 runs 14 residues. The covered CDR3 bases are TGTGCCAGCAGTTTTCCAACAAACACCGGG. This encodes CASSFPTNTG. The full CDR3 protein is CASSFPTNTGQLYF. Based on the CDR3 plus reference TRBV14 and TRBJ2-2, the full variable domain is EAGVTQSPRYAVLQEGQAVSFWCDPISGHDTLYWYQQPRDQGPQLLVYFRDEAVIDNSQLPSDRFSAVRPKGTNSTLKIQSAKQGDTATYLCASSFPTNTGQLYFGEGSKLTVL.

This clone was counted ten times or more. Germline and genes: mouse. Sequencing ends 4 residues short of the CDR3 end; the germline J gene provides the rest. V gene TRBV12-1 combines with J gene TRBJ2-3, with 11 bases matching TRBD2. In germline, CDR1 is SGHSN, CDR2 HYEKVE. V trimming: 2 bases; J trimming: 0 bases; junction bases outside the gene matches: 3. This CDR3 has 16 residues. The CDR3 sequence: CASSPTGGASAETLYF. The DNA read from the CDR3 is TGTGCCAGCTCTCCCACTGGGGGGGCTAGTGCAGAA.

Note on this clone: The genes are named according to mouse. The read terminates 4 residues before the CDR3 end, so the remaining end is supplied by the germline J gene. The V call is TRBV5, the J call TRBJ2-1; D remains unclear. CDR1 is LGHNA, CDR2 YNLKQL, per germline (reference sequence). Trimming stripped 1 base from V and 2 bases from J, with 3 bases between. The CDR3 has 13 residues. The part of the CDR3 DNA that was read is TGTGCCAGCAGCCAAGTGGACTATGCT. Amino acids: CASSQVDYA. The whole CDR3 sequence is CASSQVDYAEQFF.

A note on this clone: Gene names refer to mouse genes. The read finishes 4 residues shy of the CDR3 end, and the germline J gene is used to complete it. Other DNA sequences from this sample encode an identical CDR3 as well. V gene TRBV19 combines with J gene TRBJ2-3; tentative D call: TRBD1 (5 bases). This CDR3 is 14 amino acids long. The V gene lost 5 bases and the J gene lost 1 base, with 11 bases spanning the gap. The germline CDR1 and CDR2 sequences are FNHDT and SITEND (reference sequence). CDR3 protein: CASSPQGGAETLYF. CDR3 bases read: TGTGCCAGCAGCCCCCAGGGTGGTGCAGAA.

As regards this clone: The gene names here belong to mouse. Read data end 3 residues before the CDR3 end; the end is taken from the germline J gene. The V call is TRBV19, the J call TRBJ1-6; TRBD1 is a possible D gene (5 bases). TRBJ1-6 is classed as an ORF, of uncertain function. V lost 2 bases to trimming and J lost 4 bases, with 10 bases between them. This CDR3 region has 15 residues. Per the germline V gene, CDR1 is FNHDT and CDR2 is SITEND (reference sequence). The CDR3 bases that were read are TGTGCCAGCAGTATTAGCAGGGTGTATAATTCGCCC. This gives the protein CASSISRVYNSP. The whole CDR3 protein reads CASSISRVYNSPLYF.

Comment on this clone: Mouse gene names and germline throughout. Coverage ceases 4 residues before the CDR3 finishes, and the germline J gene fills in the end. The rearrangement links TRBV1 to TRBJ2-7; the match to TRBD1 covers 8 bases. The CDR3 spans 13 residues. Germline lookup yields CDR1 NSQYPW and CDR2 LRSPGD (reference sequence). The CDR3 sequence: CTCSARGRDEQYF. The CDR3 bases that were read are TGCACCTGCAGTGCCAGGGGGCGGGAT.

Turning to this clone: Gene names refer to mouse genes. The read finishes 4 residues shy of the CDR3 end, and the germline J gene is used to complete it. The same CDR3 arises from other DNA sequences in this sample as well. V gene TRBV14 combines with J gene TRBJ2-7, with TRBD1 identical over 11 bases. Germline V CDR1 and CDR2: SGHDT, FRDEAV. This CDR3 contains 14 residues. CDR3 DNA, as far as it was read: TGTGCCAGCAGCTCCGGGACAGGGGGGTAT. Protein: CASSSGTGGY. The full CDR3 sequence reads CASSSGTGGYEQYF. The complete variable domain, with remaining parts taken from reference TRBV14 and TRBJ2-7, reads EAGVTQSPRYAVLQEGQAVSFWCDPISGHDTLYWYQQPRDQGPQLLVYFRDEAVIDNSQLPSDRFSAVRPKGTNSTLKIQSAKQGDTATYLCASSSGTGGYEQYFGPGTRLTVL.

This clone turned up a few times. Germline and genes here are mouse. The read comes to an end 4 residues before the CDR3 does, leaving the germline J gene to fill in the end. The chain links TRBV14 to TRBJ2-5; D may be TRBD1 (5 bases). Trimming shortened V by 2 bases and J by 1 base, and 11 bases separated the two germline ends. The CDR3 is 15 residues long. Germline assignment: CDR1 SGHDT and CDR2 FRDEAV. CDR3 residues: CASSLKGLDQDTQYF. CDR3 DNA, as far as it was read: TGTGCCAGCAGTTTGAAGGGGTTAGACCAAGAC.

As for this clone: The genes are named according to mouse. From the germline J gene comes the end of the CDR3, since the read stops 4 residues before it. This sequence joins TRBV13-3 and TRBJ2-5; weak D call: TRBD2 (5 bases). CDR1 is NNHDY, CDR2 SYVADS, per germline. The CDR3 runs to 13 residues. The germline V and J ends were trimmed by 4 bases and 2 bases, with 8 bases remaining between them. Incomplete CDR3 DNA: TGTGCCAGCAGTCTGGGATCCCAAGAC. Amino acid sequence: CASSLGSQD. The complete CDR3 sequence is CASSLGSQDTQYF.

Note on this clone: The gene symbols are mouse symbols. The read terminates 4 residues before the CDR3 end, so the remaining end is supplied by the germline J gene. Within the sample, other DNA sequences also encode this same CDR3. The V call is TRBV19, the J call TRBJ1-2; 7 nucleotides line up with TRBD1. The CDR3 is 13 residues long. The ends lost 7 bases at V and 2 bases at J; junction bases unmatched: 5. The germline gives CDR1 FNHDT, CDR2 SITEND (reference sequence). The DNA read from the CDR3 is TGTGCCAGCCGACAGGGAGGGAACTCC. Residues: CASRQGGNS. The full CDR3 is CASRQGGNSDYTF.

This clone has a handful of counts. Mouse gene names apply. The read gets to within 4 residues of the CDR3 end, and the germline J gene fills in the rest. V and J are TRBV17 and TRBJ2-7; TRBD1 is a possible D gene (6 bases). V was pared by 7 bases and J by 0 bases, with 13 bases between. The CDR3 sequence is 14 residues long. CDR1 is MNHDT, CDR2 YYDKIL, per germline. The CDR3 protein is CASNPYRASYEQYF. The CDR3 DNA, read in part, is TGTGCTAGCAATCCCTACAGGGCCTCCTAT. The full variable domain, completed using reference TRBV17 and TRBJ2-7, is DTTVKQNPRYKLARVGKPVNLICSQTMNHDTMYWYQKKPNQAPKLLLFYYDKILNREADTFEKFQSSRPNNSFCSLYIGSAGLEYSAMYLCASNPYRASYEQYFGPGTRLTVL.

About this clone: Genes here carry mouse names. The missing CDR3 end, 4 residues past where the read stops, is filled in from the germline J gene. The rearrangement uses TRBV1 and TRBJ2-7, with TRBD1 matching over 10 bases. In germline, CDR1 is NSQYPW, CDR2 LRSPGD (reference sequence). The CDR3 length is 14 residues. The sequenced part of the CDR3 DNA is TGCACCTGCAGTGGACCCGGGACAGGGGAT. It translates to CTCSGPGTGD. The whole CDR3 region reads CTCSGPGTGDEQYF. Drawing the rest from reference TRBV1 and TRBJ2-7, the complete variable domain is VTLLEQNPRWRLVPRGQAVNLRCILKNSQYPWMSWYQQDLQKQLQWLFTLRSPGDKEVKSLPGADYLATRVTDTELRLQVANMSQGRTLYCTCSGPGTGDEQYFGPGTRLTVL.

This clone has a handful of counts. Here the gene names and germline are mouse. The sequenced fragment ends 4 residues before the CDR3 boundary, so the rest is inferred from the germline J gene. The chain recombines TRBV1 with TRBJ2-2; 9 nucleotides match TRBD1. V was clipped by 4 bases and J by 0 bases; unmatched bases: 3. The V gene's germline CDR1 is NSQYPW and CDR2 LRSPGD (reference sequence). This CDR3 comprises 16 residues. The CDR3 is CTCSVGTGSNTGQLYF. The covered CDR3 bases are TGCACCTGCAGTGTCGGGACAGGGTCAAACACCGGG.

This clone was found a few times. Mouse gene names apply. Other nucleotide sequences in the sample specify the same CDR3. This chain's CDR3 is CASSDGTVQDTQYF. Partial CDR3 DNA: TGTGCCAGCAGTGACGGGACAGTCCAAGAC. The chain employs TRBV13-1 and TRBJ2-5; 7 positions agree with TRBD1. The read terminates 4 residues before the CDR3 end, so the remaining end is supplied by the germline J gene. Germline CDR1 and CDR2: NSHNY and SYGAGN. The CDR3 runs to 14 residues. The junction had 2 bases not matched to a gene; V was cut back by 2 bases and J by 2 bases.

This clone was seen more than once but under ten times. Here the gene names and germline are mouse. Sequencing ends 4 residues short of the CDR3 end; the germline J gene provides the rest. The genes are TRBV1 and TRBJ2-2; TRBD1 might be the D (6 bases). The CDR3 spans 20 residues. Germline CDR1 and CDR2: NSQYPW and LRSPGD (reference sequence). V was shortened by 1 base and J by 3 bases, with 24 bases between the two germline ends. The covered CDR3 bases are TGCACCTGCAGTGCAGGAGGGACACTAAAACACCGGGACGACACCGGG. Its translation: CTCSAGGTLKHRDDTG. The entire CDR3 sequence reads CTCSAGGTLKHRDDTGQLYF.

A word on this clone: A read error may explain this, as a much larger clone is one base away. Each gene name is a mouse one. The missing CDR3 end, 4 residues past where the read stops, is filled in from the germline J gene. This same CDR3 is encoded by further DNA sequences in the sample. The chain has TRBV14 and TRBJ2-7, with TRBD2 matching over 11 bases. CDR1 is SGHDT and CDR2 is FRDEAV in the germline V gene. The CDR3 runs to 15 residues. V lost 5 bases to trimming and J lost 0 bases; unmatched junction nucleotides: 4. The sequenced CDR3 bases are TGTGCCAGCAGCCGGGACTGGGGGAGCTCCTAT. It is translated as CASSRDWGSSY. The whole CDR3 is CASSRDWGSSYEQYF.

This clone was observed a few times. Gene names are the mouse ones. The read falls 4 residues short of the CDR3 end, and the missing part is taken from the germline J gene. V usage is TRBV13-1 and J usage is TRBJ1-1, with D maybe TRBD1 (6 bases). V gave up 4 bases and J gave up 1 base, with 8 bases separating them. CDR1 is NSHNY, CDR2 SYGAGN, per germline. The CDR3 spans 13 residues. The part of the CDR3 DNA that was read is TGTGCCAGCAGTCTACAGGGGAACACA. Protein sequence: CASSLQGNT. The entire CDR3 is CASSLQGNTEVFF.

Notes on this clone: Mouse gene names and germline throughout. The read ends 3 residues early relative to the CDR3; the germline J gene fills the gap. V usage is TRBV13-1 and J usage is TRBJ1-6; tentatively, D is TRBD1 (5 bases). TRBJ1-6 belongs to the ORF category, with a function that is uncertain. The CDR3 runs 15 residues. From germline, CDR1 is NSHNY and CDR2 SYGAGN. V lost 0 bases to trimming and J lost 4 bases, with 8 bases between them. The CDR3 here is CASSDDGTYNSPLYF. Incomplete CDR3 DNA: TGTGCCAGCAGTGATGATGGGACTTATAATTCGCCC.

Points on this clone: Genes and germline are mouse. CDR3 bases read: TGTGCCAGCAGTATCCGGGGACACAACTATGCT. It yields the protein CASSIRGHNYA. The entire CDR3 protein reads CASSIRGHNYAEQFF. V gene TRBV19 combines with J gene TRBJ2-1; perhaps TRBD1 as D (6 bases). The read stops 4 residues short of the end of the CDR3; the missing end is completed from the germline J gene. V lost 2 bases, J lost 1 base, and 10 bases lay in between. In germline, CDR1 is FNHDT, CDR2 SITEND (reference sequence). CDR3 length: 15 residues.

There are a few counts of this clone. Gene names refer to mouse genes. The read ends 4 residues early relative to the CDR3; the germline J gene fills the gap. The chain couples TRBV31 to TRBJ1-1, with TRBD1 as a possible D gene (5 bases). The V and J ends lost 8 bases and 3 bases respectively, with 7 bases between them. This CDR3 spans 10 amino acids. Germline V gene lookup returns CDR1 GKSSPN and CDR2 SITVG. The CDR3 bases that were read are TGTGCCGGGGGGGACACA. Translating gives CAGGDT. The full CDR3 sequence reads CAGGDTEVFF. The full variable domain, in which reference TRBV31 and TRBJ1-1 provide the parts outside the CDR3, is AQTIHQWPVAEIKAVGSPLSLGCTIKGKSSPNLYWYWQATGGTLQQLFYSITVGQVESVVQLNLSASRPKDDQFILSTEKLLLSHSGFYLCAGGDTEVFFGKGTRLTVV.

Comments on this clone: Genes and germline come from the mouse. The CDR3 is cut off 4 residues early in the read; its end comes from the germline J gene. The chain links TRBV13-1 to TRBJ2-7, with TRBD1 as a possible D gene (5 bases). This CDR3 is 12 amino acids long. The germline gives CDR1 NSHNY, CDR2 SYGAGN. The CDR3 sequence is CASSDRVDEQYF. The part of the CDR3 DNA that was read is TGTGCCAGCAGTGACAGGGTTGAT.

This clone was seen a handful of times. Gene names and germline match the mouse. The CDR3 sequence: CASSQDSGDWGGGQNTLYF. Partial CDR3 DNA: TGTGCCAGCAGCCAAGATTCCGGGGACTGGGGGGGTGGACAAAAC. The chain has TRBV5 and TRBJ2-4; 13 bases fit TRBD2. The read ends 4 residues before the CDR3 terminus; that terminus is restored from the germline J gene. This CDR3 is built from 19 residues. Trimming took 0 bases from V and 3 from J; bases not matched to a gene: 9. Germline values: CDR1 LGHNA, CDR2 YNLKQL (reference sequence).

This clone has a count of ten or more. Germline and genes: mouse. The read ends 4 residues shy of where the CDR3 ends; the end is completed using the germline J gene. The sample contains more than one DNA sequence encoding this CDR3. The V and J genes are TRBV17 and TRBJ1-2; 10 bases fit TRBD1. The V gene's germline CDR1 is MNHDT and CDR2 YYDKIL. The junction had 0 bases not matched to a gene; V was cut back by 3 bases and J by 2 bases. This CDR3 spans 14 amino acids. The CDR3 reads CASSRDRGNSDYTF. CDR3 bases read: TGTGCTAGCAGTAGGGACAGGGGGAACTCC.

This clone has a handful of counts. Gene names and germline refer to mouse. The sequence runs out 4 residues before the end of the CDR3; the remainder is reconstructed from the germline J gene. Other DNA sequences in the sample encode the same CDR3. V is TRBV31 and J is TRBJ2-4; either TRBD1 or TRBD2 may fit D (5 bases each). Germline V gives CDR1 GKSSPN, CDR2 SITVG. The V end was cut by 0 bases, the J end by 1 base, with 5 bases between. The CDR3 runs to 13 residues. The CDR3 reads CAWSLGGQNTLYF. The sequenced CDR3 bases are TGTGCCTGGAGTCTGGGGGGTCAAAAC.